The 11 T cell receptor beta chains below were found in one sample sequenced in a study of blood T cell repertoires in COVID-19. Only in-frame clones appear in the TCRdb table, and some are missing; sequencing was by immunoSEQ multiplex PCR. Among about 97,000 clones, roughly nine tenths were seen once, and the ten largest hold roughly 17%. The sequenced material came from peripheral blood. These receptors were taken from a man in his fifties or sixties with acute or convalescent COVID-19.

The CDR3 spells CASSPRATNTGELFF. The CDR3 DNA is TGTGCCAGCTCACCAAGAGCTACGAACACCGGGGAGCTGTTTTTT. V usage is TRBV18 and J usage is TRBJ2-2, with D unclear. There are 15 residues in the CDR3. V was cut by 2 bases and J by 0 bases, with 7 bases left in between. CDR1 and CDR2 (germline): KGHSH, LQKENI.

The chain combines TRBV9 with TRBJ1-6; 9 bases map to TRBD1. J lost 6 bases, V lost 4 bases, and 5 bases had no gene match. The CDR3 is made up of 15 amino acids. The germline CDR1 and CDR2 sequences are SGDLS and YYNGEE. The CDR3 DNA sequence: TGTGCCAGCAGCCCTCAGACAGGGGGTAATTCACCCCTCCACTTT. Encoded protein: CASSPQTGGNSPLHF.

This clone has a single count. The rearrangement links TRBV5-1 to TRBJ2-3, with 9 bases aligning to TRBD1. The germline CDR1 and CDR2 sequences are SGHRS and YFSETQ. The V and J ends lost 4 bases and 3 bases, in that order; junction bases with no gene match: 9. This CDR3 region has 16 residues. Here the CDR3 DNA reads TGCGCCAGCAGCCAGGAGGGGACAGGGAGAACAGATACGCAGTATTTT. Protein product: CASSQEGTGRTDTQYF.

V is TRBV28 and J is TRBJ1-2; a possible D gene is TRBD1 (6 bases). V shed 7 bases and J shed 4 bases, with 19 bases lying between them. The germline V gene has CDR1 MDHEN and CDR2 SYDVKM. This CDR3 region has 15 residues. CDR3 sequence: CASTTTGPPFYGYTF. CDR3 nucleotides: TGTGCCAGCACAACAACAGGGCCACCCTTCTATGGCTACACCTTC.

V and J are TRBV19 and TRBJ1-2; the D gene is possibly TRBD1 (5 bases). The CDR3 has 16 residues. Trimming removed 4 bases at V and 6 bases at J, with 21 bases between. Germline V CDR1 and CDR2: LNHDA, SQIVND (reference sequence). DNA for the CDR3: TGTGCCAGTAGTACCCGGGAAGGGGAGGGTGTTCATGGCTACACCTTC. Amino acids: CASSTREGEGVHGYTF.

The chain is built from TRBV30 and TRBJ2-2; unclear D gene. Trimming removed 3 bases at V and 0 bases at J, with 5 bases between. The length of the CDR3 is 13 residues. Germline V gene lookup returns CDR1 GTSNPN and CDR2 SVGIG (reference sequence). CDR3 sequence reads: CAWRLTNTGELFF. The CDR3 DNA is TGTGCCTGGAGGTTAACGAACACCGGGGAGCTGTTTTTT. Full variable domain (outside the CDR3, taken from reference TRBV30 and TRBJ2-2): SQTIHQWPATLVQPVGSPLSLECTVEGTSNPNLYWYRQAAGRGLQLLFYSVGIGQISSEVPQNLSASRPQDRQFILSSKKLLLSDSGFYLCAWRLTNTGELFFGEGSRLTVL.

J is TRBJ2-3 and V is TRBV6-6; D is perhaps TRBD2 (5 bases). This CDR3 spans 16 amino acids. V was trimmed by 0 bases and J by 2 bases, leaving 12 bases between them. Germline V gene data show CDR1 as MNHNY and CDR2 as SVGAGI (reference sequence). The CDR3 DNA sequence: TGTGCCAGCAGTTACTCCGGGAATATTCCCACAGATACGCAGTATTTT. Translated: CASSYSGNIPTDTQYF.

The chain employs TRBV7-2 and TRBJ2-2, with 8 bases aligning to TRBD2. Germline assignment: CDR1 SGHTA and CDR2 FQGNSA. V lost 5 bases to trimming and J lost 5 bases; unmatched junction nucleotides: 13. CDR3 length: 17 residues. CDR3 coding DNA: TGTGCCAGCAGCCCCCACCCACTGCGGGGGGCAACCGGGGAGCTGTTTTTT. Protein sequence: CASSPHPLRGATGELFF.

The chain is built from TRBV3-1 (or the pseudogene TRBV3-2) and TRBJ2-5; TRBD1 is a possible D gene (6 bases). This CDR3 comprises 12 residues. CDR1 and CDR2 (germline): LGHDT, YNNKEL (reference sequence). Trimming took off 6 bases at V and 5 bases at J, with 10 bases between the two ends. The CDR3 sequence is CASRGTGETQYF. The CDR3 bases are TGTGCCAGCAGAGGAACAGGGGAGACCCAGTACTTC.

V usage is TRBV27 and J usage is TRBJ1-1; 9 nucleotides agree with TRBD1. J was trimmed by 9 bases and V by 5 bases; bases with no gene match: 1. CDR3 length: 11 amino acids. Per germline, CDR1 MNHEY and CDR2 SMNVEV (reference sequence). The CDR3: CASSNRGQAFF. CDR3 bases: TGTGCCAGCAGTAACAGGGGGCAAGCTTTCTTT.

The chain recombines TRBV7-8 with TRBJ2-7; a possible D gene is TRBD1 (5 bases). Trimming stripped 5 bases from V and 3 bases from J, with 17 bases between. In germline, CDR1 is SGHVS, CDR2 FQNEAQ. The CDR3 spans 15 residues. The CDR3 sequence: CASSPPGAYSYEQYF. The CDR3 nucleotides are TGTGCCAGCAGCCCACCTGGGGCATACAGCTACGAGCAGTACTTC.